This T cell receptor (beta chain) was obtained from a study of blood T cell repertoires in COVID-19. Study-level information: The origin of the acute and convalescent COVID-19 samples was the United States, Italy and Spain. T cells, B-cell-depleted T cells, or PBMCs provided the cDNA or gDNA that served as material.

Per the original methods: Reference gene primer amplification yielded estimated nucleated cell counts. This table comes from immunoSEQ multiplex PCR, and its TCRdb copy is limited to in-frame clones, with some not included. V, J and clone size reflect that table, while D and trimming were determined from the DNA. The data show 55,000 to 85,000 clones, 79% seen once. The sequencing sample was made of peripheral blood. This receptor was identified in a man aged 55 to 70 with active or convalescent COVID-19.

The CDR3 DNA is TGCGCCAGCAGCTTGGTACAGGGCGTGGGGGTACGGACCCAGTACTTC. It encodes CASSLVQGVGVRTQYF. The V and J genes are TRBV5-1 and TRBJ2-5; a possible D gene is TRBD1 (6 bases). The V end lost 0 bases, the J end lost 7 bases, and 19 bases lay between the germline ends. This CDR3 is 16 amino acids long. Germline loops: CDR1 SGHRS, CDR2 YFSETQ. Using reference TRBV5-1 and TRBJ2-5 for the parts outside the CDR3, the full variable domain is KAGVTQTPRYLIKTRGQQVTLSCSPISGHRSVSWYQQTPGQGLQFLFEYFSETQRNKGNFPGRFSGRQFSNSRSEMNVSTLELGDSALYLCASSLVQGVGVRTQYFGPGTRLLVL.